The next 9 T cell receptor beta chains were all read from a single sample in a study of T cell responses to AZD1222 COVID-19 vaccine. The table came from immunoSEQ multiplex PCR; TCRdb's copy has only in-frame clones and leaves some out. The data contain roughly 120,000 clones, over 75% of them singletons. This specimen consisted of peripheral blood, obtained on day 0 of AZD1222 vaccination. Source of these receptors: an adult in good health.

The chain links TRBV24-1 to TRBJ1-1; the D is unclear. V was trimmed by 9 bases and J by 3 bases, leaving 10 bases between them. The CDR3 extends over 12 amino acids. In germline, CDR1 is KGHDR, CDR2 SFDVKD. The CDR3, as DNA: TGTGCCACCCGCGCGGGAGACACTGAAGCTTTCTTT. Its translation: CATRAGDTEAFF.

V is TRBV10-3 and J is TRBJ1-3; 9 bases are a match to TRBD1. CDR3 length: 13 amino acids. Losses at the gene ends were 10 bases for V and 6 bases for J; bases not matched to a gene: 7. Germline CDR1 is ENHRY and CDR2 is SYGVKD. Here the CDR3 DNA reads TGTGCCACCGTGACAGGGGGTATAAACACCATATATTTT. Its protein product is CATVTGGINTIYF.

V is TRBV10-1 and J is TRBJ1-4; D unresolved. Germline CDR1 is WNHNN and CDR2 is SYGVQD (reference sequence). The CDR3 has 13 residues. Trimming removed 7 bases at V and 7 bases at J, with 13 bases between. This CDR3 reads CASKGGAGEKLFF. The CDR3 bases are TGCGCCAGCAAGGGAGGTGCGGGTGAAAAACTGTTTTTT.

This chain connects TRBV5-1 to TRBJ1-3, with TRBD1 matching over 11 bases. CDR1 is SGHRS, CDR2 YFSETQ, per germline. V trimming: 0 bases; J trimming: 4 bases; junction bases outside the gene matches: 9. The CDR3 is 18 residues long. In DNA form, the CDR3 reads TGCGCCAGCAGCTTGGCCCCAGGACAGGGGGCGAGGGGAAACACCATATATTTT. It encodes CASSLAPGQGARGNTIYF.

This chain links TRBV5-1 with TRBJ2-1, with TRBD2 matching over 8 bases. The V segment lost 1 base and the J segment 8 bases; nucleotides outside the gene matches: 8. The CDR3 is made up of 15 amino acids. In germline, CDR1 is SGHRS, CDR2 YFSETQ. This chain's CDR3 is CASSLSGTSTYEQFF. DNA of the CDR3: TGCGCCAGCAGCTTGTCCGGGACTAGTACCTATGAGCAGTTCTTC.

CDR3 sequence: CASSQGSTHGYTF. The CDR3 DNA reads TGTGCCAGCAGCCAAGGATCAACGCATGGCTACACCTTC. V gene TRBV3-1 (or the pseudogene TRBV3-2) combines with J gene TRBJ1-2; no definite D call. The V and J ends lost 1 base and 6 bases respectively, with 9 bases between them. The CDR3 contains 13 residues. CDR1 and CDR2 from the germline V gene are LGHDT and YNNKEL (reference sequence).

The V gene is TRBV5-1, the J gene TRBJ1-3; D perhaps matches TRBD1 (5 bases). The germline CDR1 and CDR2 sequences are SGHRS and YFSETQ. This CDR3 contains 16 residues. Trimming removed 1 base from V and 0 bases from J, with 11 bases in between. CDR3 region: CASSLIGTYSGNTIYF. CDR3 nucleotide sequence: TGCGCCAGCAGCTTGATCGGGACGTACTCTGGAAACACCATATATTTT. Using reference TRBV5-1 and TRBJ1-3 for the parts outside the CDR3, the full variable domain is KAGVTQTPRYLIKTRGQQVTLSCSPISGHRSVSWYQQTPGQGLQFLFEYFSETQRNKGNFPGRFSGRQFSNSRSEMNVSTLELGDSALYLCASSLIGTYSGNTIYFGEGSWLTVV.

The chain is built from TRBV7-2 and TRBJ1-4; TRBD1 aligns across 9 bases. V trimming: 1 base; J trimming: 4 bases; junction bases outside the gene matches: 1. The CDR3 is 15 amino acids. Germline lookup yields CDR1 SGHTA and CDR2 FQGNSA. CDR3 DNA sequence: TGTGCCAGCAGCTTAGGGGGACAGGGTAATGAAAAACTGTTTTTT. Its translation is CASSLGGQGNEKLFF. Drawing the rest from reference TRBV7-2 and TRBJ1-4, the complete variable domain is GAGVSQSPSNKVTEKGKDVELRCDPISGHTALYWYRQSLGQGLEFLIYFQGNSAPDKSGLPSDRFSAERTGGSVSTLTIQRTQQEDSAVYLCASSLGGQGNEKLFFGSGTQLSVL.

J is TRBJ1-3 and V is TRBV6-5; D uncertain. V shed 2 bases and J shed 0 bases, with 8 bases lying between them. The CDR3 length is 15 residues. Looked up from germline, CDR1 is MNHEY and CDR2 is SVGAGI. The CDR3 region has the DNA TGTGCCAGCAGTTACGCTGGCAGCTCTGGAAACACCATATATTTT. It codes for CASSYAGSSGNTIYF.